This T cell receptor (beta chain) stems from a study of T cells after posttransplantation cyclophosphamide. Study-wide findings and caveats: After PTCy, TRB diversity resembled that of CNI/methotrexate controls. Later blood repertoires were often dominated by clones from the donor CD8+ memory compartment.

The repertoire was sequenced with immunoSEQ multiplex PCR; TCRdb's copy has only in-frame clones and lacks some. The profile covers about 26,000 clones, none occurring a single time. This clone was detected ten times or more. The antigen remains unidentified. Trimming took 8 bases from V and 2 from J, leaving 5 bases between them. Germline lookup yields CDR1 SGHAT and CDR2 FQNNGV. The CDR3 has 11 amino acids. Sample: PBMCs. This TCR derives from a middle-aged man in good health, CMV-negative, and a related stem cell transplant donor. The chain has TRBV11-2 and TRBJ2-3; the D is unclear. This CDR3 reads CASGHTDTQYF. The CDR3 DNA reads TGTGCCAGCGGCCACACAGATACGCAGTATTTT.